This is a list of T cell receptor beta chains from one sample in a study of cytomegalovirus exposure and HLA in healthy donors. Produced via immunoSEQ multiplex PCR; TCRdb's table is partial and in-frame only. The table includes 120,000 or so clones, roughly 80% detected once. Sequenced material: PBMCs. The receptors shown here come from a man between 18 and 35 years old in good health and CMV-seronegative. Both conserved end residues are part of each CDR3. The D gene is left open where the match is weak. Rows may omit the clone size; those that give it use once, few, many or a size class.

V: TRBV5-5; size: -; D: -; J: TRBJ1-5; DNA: TGTGCCAGCAGCCCGCAGGGTCCAGGCAATCAGCCCCAGCATTTT; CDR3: CASSPQGPGNQPQHF
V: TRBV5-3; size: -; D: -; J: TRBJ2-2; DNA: TGTGCCAGAAGCCCCCCGGCGGACTCCTACACCGGGGAGCTGTTTTTT; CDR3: CARSPPADSYTGELFF
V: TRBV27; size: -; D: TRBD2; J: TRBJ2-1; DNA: TGTGCCAGCAGTCCCGGGACTAGCCCGTACAATGAGCAGTTCTTC; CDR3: CASSPGTSPYNEQFF
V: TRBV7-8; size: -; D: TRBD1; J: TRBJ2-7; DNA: TGTGCCAGCAGCTTAAGTTCCGGGACAGGGGGCAGGGGGGAGCAGTACTTC; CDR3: CASSLSSGTGGRGEQYF
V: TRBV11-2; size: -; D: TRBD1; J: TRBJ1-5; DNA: TGTGCCAGCAGCGAGTGGGGACAGGGCCCCTCGGGGCCCCAGCATTTT; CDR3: CASSEWGQGPSGPQHF
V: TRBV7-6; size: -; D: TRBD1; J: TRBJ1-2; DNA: TGTGCCAGCAGCCCCGACAGGGGTCATGGCTACACCTTC; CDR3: CASSPDRGHGYTF
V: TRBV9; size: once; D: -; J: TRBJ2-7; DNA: TGTGCCAGCAGCGTAGAGGCCGAACCCGCCTCCGGGTCAATCTACGAGCAGTACTTC; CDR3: CASSVEAEPASGSIYEQYF
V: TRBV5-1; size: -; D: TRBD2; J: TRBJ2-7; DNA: TGCGCCAGCAGCTTGTCGGGGGGATCTCACTACGAGCAGTACTTC; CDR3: CASSLSGGSHYEQYF
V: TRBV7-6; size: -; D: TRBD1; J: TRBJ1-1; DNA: TGTGCCAGCAGCGAATATACAGGGGGAATAGACGTGGGGAACACTGAAGCTTTCTTT; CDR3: CASSEYTGGIDVGNTEAFF
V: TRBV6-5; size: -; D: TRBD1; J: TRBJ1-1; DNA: TGTGCCAGCACCCAGACGACAGGGGACACTGAAGCTTTCTTT; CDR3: CASTQTTGDTEAFF
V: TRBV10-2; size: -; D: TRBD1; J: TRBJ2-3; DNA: TGCGCCAGCAGTGCTACAGGGGGCACAGATACGCAGTATTTT; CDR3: CASSATGGTDTQYF
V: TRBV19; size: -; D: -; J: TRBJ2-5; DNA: TGTGCCAGTAGGGGAGGTGGGGCAGGGCGTGTGGAGACCCAGTACTTC; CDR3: CASRGGGAGRVETQYF
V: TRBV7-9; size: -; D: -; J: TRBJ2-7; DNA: TGTGCCAGTCATACAGGGACCGAGCAGTACTTC; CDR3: CASHTGTEQYF
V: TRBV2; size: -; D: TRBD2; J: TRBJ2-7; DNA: TGTGCCAGCGGGGGAGGGGTTTACGAGCAGTACTTC; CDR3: CASGGGVYEQYF
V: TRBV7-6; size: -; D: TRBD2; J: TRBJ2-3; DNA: TGTGCCAGCAGCTCCAGACTAGCCAATCGCGATACGCAGTATTTT; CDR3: CASSSRLANRDTQYF
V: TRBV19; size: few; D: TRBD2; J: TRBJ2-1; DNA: TGTGCCAGTAGTATATCTAGCGGGGGGGCCTATGAGCAGTTCTTC; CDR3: CASSISSGGAYEQFF
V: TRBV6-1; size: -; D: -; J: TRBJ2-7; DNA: TGTGCCAGCAGTGAGAATTTGAGCTCCTACGAGCAGTACTTC; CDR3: CASSENLSSYEQYF
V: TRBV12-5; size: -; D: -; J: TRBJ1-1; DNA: TGTGCTAGTGGTTTGGTAGCGTACACTGAAGCTTTCTTT; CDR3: CASGLVAYTEAFF
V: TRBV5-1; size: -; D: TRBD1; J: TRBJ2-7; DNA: TGCGCCAGCAGCTTGGGCGGGACAGGATCCTACGAGCAGTACTTC; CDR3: CASSLGGTGSYEQYF
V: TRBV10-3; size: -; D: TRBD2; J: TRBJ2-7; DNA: TGTGCCATCAGTGATCCAGCGGGGGACTCCTCCTACGAGCAGTACTTC; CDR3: CAISDPAGDSSYEQYF
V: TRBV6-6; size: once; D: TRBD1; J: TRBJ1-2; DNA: TGTGCCAGCAGATTGACAGGGGACACTAACTATGGCTACACCTTC; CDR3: CASRLTGDTNYGYTF
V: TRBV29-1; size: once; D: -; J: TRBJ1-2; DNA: TGCAGCGTTGAGTTACAGGGCCCTAACTATGGCTACACCTTC; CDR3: CSVELQGPNYGYTF
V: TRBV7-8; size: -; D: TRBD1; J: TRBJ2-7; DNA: TGTGCCAGCAGCTTCTACCGGGACAGAGCTTACGAGCAGTACTTC; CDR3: CASSFYRDRAYEQYF
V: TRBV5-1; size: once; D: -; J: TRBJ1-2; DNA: TGCGCCAGCAGCTTGCAGGCTGGCCTATGTGGCTACACCTTC; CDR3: CASSLQAGLCGYTF
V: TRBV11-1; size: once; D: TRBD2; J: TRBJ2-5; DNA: TGTGCCAGCAGCCTATCCCTGACTAGCGGGGGGATGGAGACCCAGTACTTC; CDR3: CASSLSLTSGGMETQYF
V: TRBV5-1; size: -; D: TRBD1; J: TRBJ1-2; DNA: TGCGCCAGCAGCTTGGAAGGGGGCTATAACTATGGCTACACCTTC; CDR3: CASSLEGGYNYGYTF
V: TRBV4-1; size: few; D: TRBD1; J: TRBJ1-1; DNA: TGCGCCAGCAGCTACACAGGGGTGGAAGCTTTCTTT; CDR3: CASSYTGVEAFF
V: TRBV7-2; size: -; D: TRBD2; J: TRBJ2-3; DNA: TGTGCCAGCAGCTTAGGTAGCGGGGTGCGCACAGATACGCAGTATTTT; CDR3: CASSLGSGVRTDTQYF
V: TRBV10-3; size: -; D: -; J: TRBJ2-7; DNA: TGTGCCATCAGTGATGAGAATTCCTACGAGCAGTACTTC; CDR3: CAISDENSYEQYF
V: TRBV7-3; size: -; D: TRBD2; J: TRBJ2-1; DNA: TGTGCCAGCAGCTTAAAGGGGGCTAGCGGGGGTTTCTACAATGAGCAGTTCTTC; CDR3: CASSLKGASGGFYNEQFF
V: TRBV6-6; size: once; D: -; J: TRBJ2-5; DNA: TGTGCCAGCAGTTACTCCCAGGTGCAAGAGACCCAGTACTTC; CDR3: CASSYSQVQETQYF
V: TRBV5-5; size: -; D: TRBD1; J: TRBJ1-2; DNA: TGTGCCGGGGGGTCAGGGGGCTTTGGCTACACCTTC; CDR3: CAGGSGGFGYTF
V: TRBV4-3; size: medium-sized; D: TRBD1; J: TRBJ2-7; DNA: TGCGCCAGCAGCCAAGTTACAGGGGGCAACTACGAGCAGTACTTC; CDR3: CASSQVTGGNYEQYF
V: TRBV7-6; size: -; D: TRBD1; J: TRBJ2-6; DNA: TGTGCCAGCAGCTTAGGAACCCAGGGGGCTGGGGCCAACGTCCTGACTTTC; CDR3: CASSLGTQGAGANVLTF
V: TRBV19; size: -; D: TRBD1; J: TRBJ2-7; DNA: TGTGCCAGTAGTAGCCGGACAGGGCCCGAGCAGTACTTC; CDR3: CASSSRTGPEQYF
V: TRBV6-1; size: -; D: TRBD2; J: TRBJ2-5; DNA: TGTGCCAGCAGTGAAGCGCTTCCGGGAGGGAGGGAGACCCAGTACTTC; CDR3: CASSEALPGGRETQYF
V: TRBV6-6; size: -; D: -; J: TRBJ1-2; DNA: TGTGCCAGCAGCCCTAGTAAGTCCGAAAGGCAGACCTTC; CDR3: CASSPSKSERQTF
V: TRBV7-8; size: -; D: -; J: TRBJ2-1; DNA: TGTGCCAGCAGCTTGGGCACGAGCTCCTACAATGAGCAGTTCTTC; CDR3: CASSLGTSSYNEQFF
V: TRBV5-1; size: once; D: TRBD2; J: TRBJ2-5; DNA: TGCGCCAGCAGCTCTCCATCTAGCGGGGGTAAAGAGACCCAGTACTTC; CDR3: CASSSPSSGGKETQYF
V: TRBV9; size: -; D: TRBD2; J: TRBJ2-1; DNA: TGTGCCAGCAGCGCGGGGGGAAAGTCCTACAATGAGCAGTTCTTC; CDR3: CASSAGGKSYNEQFF
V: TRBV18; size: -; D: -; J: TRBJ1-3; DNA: TGTGCCAGCTCAAACGGACAGGGAAACACCATATATTTT; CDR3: CASSNGQGNTIYF
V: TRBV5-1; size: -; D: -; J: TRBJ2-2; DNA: TGCGCCAGCAGCTTGGAAAGCGGTTTCGGCACCGGGGAGCTGTTTTTT; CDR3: CASSLESGFGTGELFF
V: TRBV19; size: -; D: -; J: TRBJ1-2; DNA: TGTGCCAGTAGTATACAACAGGGAGCCTCCGGAGGCTACACCTTC; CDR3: CASSIQQGASGGYTF
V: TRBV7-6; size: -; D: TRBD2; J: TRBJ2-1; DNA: TGTGCCAGCAGCCCGGGACTAGCGGGGGGTTCACGGTCCTACAATGAGCAGTTCTTC; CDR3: CASSPGLAGGSRSYNEQFF
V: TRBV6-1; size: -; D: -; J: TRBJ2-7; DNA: TGTGCCAGCAGTGTGGAGGGACGCGAGCAGTACTTC; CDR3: CASSVEGREQYF
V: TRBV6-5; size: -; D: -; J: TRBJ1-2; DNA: TGTGCCAGCAGCTTCGCGGGGCTCTATGGCTACACCTTC; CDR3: CASSFAGLYGYTF
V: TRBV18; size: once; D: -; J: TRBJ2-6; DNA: TGTGCCAGCTCACCACTCGGGATCTCTGGGGCCAACGTCCTGACTTTC; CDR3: CASSPLGISGANVLTF
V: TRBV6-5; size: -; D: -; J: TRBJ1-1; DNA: TGTGCCAGCAGTTACTCGAACAGTATGAACACTGAAGCTTTCTTT; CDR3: CASSYSNSMNTEAFF
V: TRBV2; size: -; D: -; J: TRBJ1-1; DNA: TGTGCCAGCAGTGGTCGACAGAGCAACACTGAAGCTTTCTTT; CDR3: CASSGRQSNTEAFF
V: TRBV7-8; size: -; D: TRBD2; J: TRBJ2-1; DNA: TGTGCCAGCAGCTATAGCGGGGGTCGAGATGAGCAGTTCTTC; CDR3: CASSYSGGRDEQFF
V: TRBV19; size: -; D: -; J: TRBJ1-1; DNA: TGTGCCAGTAGTAAACCAACTACAACCGTTGAAGCTTTCTTT; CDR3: CASSKPTTTVEAFF
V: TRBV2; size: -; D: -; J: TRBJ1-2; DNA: TGTGCCAGCAGCGGGGGGCAGGGCGAGAGGTATGGCTACACCTTC; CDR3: CASSGGQGERYGYTF
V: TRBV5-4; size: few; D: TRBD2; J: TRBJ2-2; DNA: TGTGCCAGCAGCCCGGGACTAGTAGTTGCCGGGGAGCTGTTTTTT; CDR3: CASSPGLVVAGELFF
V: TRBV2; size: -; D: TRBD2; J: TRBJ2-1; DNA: TGTGCCGCCGGACTAGCGGGGCAGTCCTACAATGAGCAGTTCTTC; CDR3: CAAGLAGQSYNEQFF
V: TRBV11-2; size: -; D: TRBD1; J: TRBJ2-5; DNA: TGTGCCAGCAGGCGCCGACAGGGAGATGAGGAGACCCAGTACTTC; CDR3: CASRRRQGDEETQYF
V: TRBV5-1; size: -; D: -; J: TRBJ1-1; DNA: TGCGCCAGCAGCTTGAAAACGGTTGGGGGGGCGCGAGCCGCTGAAGCTTTCTTT; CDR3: CASSLKTVGGARAAEAFF
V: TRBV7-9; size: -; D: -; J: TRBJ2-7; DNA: TGTGCCAGCAGCTTTTCGGGGGACTACGAGCAGTACTTC; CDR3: CASSFSGDYEQYF
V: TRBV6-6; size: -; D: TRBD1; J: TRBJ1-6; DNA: TGTGCCAGCAGCCGGACAGGGTATAATTCACCCCTCCACTTT; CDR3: CASSRTGYNSPLHF
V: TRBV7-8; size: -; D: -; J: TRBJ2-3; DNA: TGTGCCAGCAGCTTAGTCAGGGGCGGGGGCGGGGATACGCAGTATTTT; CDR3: CASSLVRGGGGDTQYF
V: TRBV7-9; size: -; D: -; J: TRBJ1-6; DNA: TGTGCCAGCAGAAGCAGCCTAGGGGATTCACCCCTCCACTTT; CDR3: CASRSSLGDSPLHF